This TCR beta chain is from a study of CD8 T cells in ankylosing spondylitis. In TCRdb, the 5' RACE reads were re-called with MiXCR into one record per CDR3 protein. This table holds roughly 230,000 distinct CDR3 sequences, more than 15% found once. This clonotype originated in a male donor with ankylosing spondylitis or in good health (not recorded which). Sequencing was performed on blood, either unsorted or a sorted T cell fraction (not recorded which).

The CDR3 nucleotides are TGTGCCAGCAGCAAGCTTCAGGGGAGGAACGGGAACTTCTACAATGAGCAGTTCTTC. It specifies CASSKLQGRNGNFYNEQFF. The chain carries TRBV28 and TRBJ2-1; D is tentatively TRBD1 or TRBD2 (6 bases each). The germline V gene has CDR1 MDHEN and CDR2 SYDVKM. The CDR3 runs to 19 residues. Between the trimmed V and J ends, which lost 6 bases and 3 bases, there was a span of 27 bases. The entire variable domain, with the rest obtained from reference TRBV28 and TRBJ2-1, is as follows: DVKVTQSSRYLVKRTGEKVFLECVQDMDHENMFWYRQDPGLGLRLIYFSYDVKMKEKGDIPEGYSVSREKKERFSLILESASTNQTSMYLCASSKLQGRNGNFYNEQFFGPGTRLTVL.